Sequencing of this T cell receptor (beta chain) was carried out in a study of graft-versus-host responses after intestinal transplantation (dated by TCRdb to the early 2020s). In terms of the full investigation: The transplants that recipients received were multivisceral, liver-intestinal, or isolated intestinal. Every recipient was given anti-thymocyte globulin induction, then maintenance tacrolimus and steroids for around three years. Bulk TCR-beta CDR3 sequencing was used to track graft-versus-host and host-versus-graft alloreactive T cell clones in the graft, circulation and bone marrow after intestinal transplantation. Alloreactive clones were identified by sequencing pre-transplant mixed lymphocyte reaction products and comparing them with unstimulated pre-transplant donor and recipient T cells. Of the 20 to 25 intestinal transplant recipients enrolled in the cohort, one of whom was a retransplant, a few patients without pretransplant specimens were excluded. Donor T cell macrochimerism was defined as a peak of at least 4% donor T cells among recipient peripheral blood mononuclear cells. Rather than being sequenced by the commercial service, samples from a few later patients were sequenced in-house on an Illumina MiSeq and processed with MiXCR. Paper-wide results and their limitations: The conclusions were limited by the relatively low number and heterogeneity of the intestinal transplant patients. Early after transplant, peak levels of circulating GvH clones were associated with declines in HvG clones. In the allografts of patients with donor T cell macrochimerism, GvH to HvG T cell clonal ratios were high. GvH clones were detected in recipient bone marrow, and some of these GvH clones were observed earlier in ileal mucosa or blood, consistent with an intestinal mucosal origin.

The germline V gene (reference sequence) yields GTSNPN for CDR1 and SVGIG for CDR2. V is shortened by 0 bases, J by 2 bases, and the region joining them spans 14 bases. The CDR3, cysteine through phenylalanine, is 15 amino acids long. Only CDR3 DNA is held: 45 bases, read in frame from base 1. Receptor libraries were prepared by the immunoSEQ multiplex PCR assay. For most patients, genomic DNA was isolated with the Qiagen DNeasy Blood and Tissue Kit and shipped frozen to Adaptive Biotechnologies for TCR sequencing. High-throughput TCR-beta CDR3 sequencing of genomic DNA from most patients was performed by Adaptive Biotechnologies. As for how the authors treated the data: TCR sequencing data were retrieved from Adaptive's ImmunoSEQ software for around 18 patients, whereas three other patients were processed with MiXCR and VDJtools. To correct CD4 versus CD8 sorting errors, sequences present in both subsets at a frequency ratio below 5:1 were removed. CDR3 nucleotide sequences shared between donor and recipient were removed because the origin of such sequences could not be assigned. To be classed as alloreactive, a clone needed at least 2-fold expansion over unstimulated cells and a minimum CFSE-low frequency of 0.002% (template counts) or 0.001% (read counts). Mappable clones were those detected in sequenced pre-transplant spleen, lymph node, or MLR CFSE-low populations of the donor or recipient. The cumulative frequency of alloreactive clones was calculated as a percentage of all sequences, weighted by copy number. Held by TCRdb, this immuneACCESS table contains in-frame sequences only and omits some clones. Under half of the omission traces to an unresolved V gene where checked; the cause of the rest is unknown. The V and J calls and clone size are taken from that table; D and trimming were inferred from the DNA. The sample table lists roughly 120,000 clones, 90% of them with a count of one. Jointly, the top ten make up approximately 0.18% of the sample.

Remarks on this clone: Which antigen it targets is not known. Base quality data are lacking; no much larger clone is found one base away.

Interpreted using the paper, the time point label stands for: cells obtained before transplantation from donor or recipient. CD3+CD4+ and CD3+CD8+ populations were FACS-sorted from unstimulated pre-transplant donor and recipient cells taken from spleen or lymph nodes. The sequence links TRBV30 to TRBJ2-7; the D segment cannot be called with confidence. This receptor was taken from a human donor who received an intestinal transplant. Sequenced material: unstimulated CD4+ T cells sorted from spleen or lymph node cells, taken before intestinal transplant. This receptor has the CDR3 CAWSVGWSQAYEQYF. The base sequence is TGTGCCTGGAGTGTGGGTTGGTCGCAGGCCTACGAGCAGTACTTC.